The present T cell receptor beta chain was sequenced within a study of CD4 and CD8 cells across lung adenocarcinoma regions. The V gene's germline CDR1 is MNHNS and CDR2 SASEGT. This CDR3 is built from 15 residues. J lost 4 bases, V lost 5 bases, and 5 bases had no gene match. Donors had localized lung adenocarcinoma, a non-small cell lung cancer. TCRdb re-called the PCR reads through MiXCR, storing one row per CDR3 protein. The sample contains about 5,300 distinct CDR3 sequences, around 62% of which appear only once. This sequence originates from a female donor with lung adenocarcinoma. The CD4 and CD8 labels of this study may be unreliable. The source material was CD4+ T cells from the center of a lung tumor. The chain combines TRBV6-1 with TRBJ2-1; 10 nucleotides match TRBD2. The chain's CDR3 is CASSQRTSGYNEQFF. CDR3 DNA sequence: TGTGCCAGCAGTCAAAGGACTAGCGGTTACAATGAGCAGTTCTTC.